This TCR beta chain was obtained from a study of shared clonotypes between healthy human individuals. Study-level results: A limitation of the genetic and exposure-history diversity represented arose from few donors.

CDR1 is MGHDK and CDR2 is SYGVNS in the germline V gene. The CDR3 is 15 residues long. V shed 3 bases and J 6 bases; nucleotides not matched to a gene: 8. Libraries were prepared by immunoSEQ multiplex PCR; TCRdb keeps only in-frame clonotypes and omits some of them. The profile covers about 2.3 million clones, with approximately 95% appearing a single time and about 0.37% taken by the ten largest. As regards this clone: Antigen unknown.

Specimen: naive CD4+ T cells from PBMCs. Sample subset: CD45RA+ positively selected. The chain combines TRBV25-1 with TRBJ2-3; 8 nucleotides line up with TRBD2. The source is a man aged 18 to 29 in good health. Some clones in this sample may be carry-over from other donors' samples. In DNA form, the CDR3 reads TGTGCCAGCAGTGAGCGGCTAGCGGGCTCGGATACGCAGTATTTT. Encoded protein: CASSERLAGSDTQYF.